These 17 T cell receptor beta chains were sequenced from one sample in a study of cytomegalovirus exposure and HLA in healthy donors. The PCR had 60 Vbeta and 13 Jbeta primers. Repertoires were generated with immunoSEQ multiplex PCR, while TCRdb's copy carries only in-frame clones and drops some. The repertoire consists of 120,000 to 150,000 clones, with roughly 62% occurring once and the leading ten covering about 1.8%. The sample taken for sequencing was PBMCs. Receptors originate from a male donor in good health and CMV-seronegative.

The chain couples TRBV2 to TRBJ2-7; D possibly corresponds to TRBD1 (6 bases). V was clipped by 7 bases and J by 2 bases, with 6 bases between them. CDR3 size: 11 residues. Per the germline V gene, CDR1 is SNHLY and CDR2 is FYNNEI. In nucleotides, the CDR3 is TGTGCCAGCACAGGGGCCTACGAGCAGTACTTC. Residues: CASTGAYEQYF.

In its sample, this clone was seen a few times. The V and J genes are TRBV5-6 and TRBJ2-5; the D gene is possibly TRBD2 (7 bases). The CDR3 has 16 residues. Per the germline V gene, CDR1 is SGHDT and CDR2 is YYEEEE. Trimming left V 0 bases short and J 5 bases short, with 17 bases between. The CDR3 DNA reads as TGTGCCAGCAGCTTGGGTCCGACCTCGGGGGGCGAGACCCAGTACTTC. Its translation: CASSLGPTSGGETQYF.

J is TRBJ2-1 and V is TRBV5-1, with 7 bases fitting TRBD2. Unmatched junction bases numbered 3, after V lost 0 bases and J lost 0 bases. This CDR3 contains 16 residues. Germline assignment: CDR1 SGHRS and CDR2 YFSETQ. CDR3 in amino acids: CASSLGGGSSYNEQFF. The CDR3, as DNA: TGCGCCAGCAGCTTGGGAGGCGGGAGCTCCTACAATGAGCAGTTCTTC.

The chain is built from TRBV28 and TRBJ2-1; D gene unclear. Germline loops: CDR1 MDHEN, CDR2 SYDVKM. The CDR3 consists of 15 residues. Trimming pared 6 bases from V and 7 bases from J, leaving 19 bases between. The CDR3 DNA reads as TGTGCCAGCAGCCTACTATCCTCCCTTGGGAATGAGCAGTTCTTC. Amino acid sequence: CASSLLSSLGNEQFF.

This chain joins TRBV6-1 and TRBJ2-7, with D hard to call. CDR1 is MNHNS, CDR2 SASEGT, per germline. The CDR3 consists of 15 residues. The V gene lost 6 bases and the J gene lost 0 bases, with 15 bases spanning the gap. The CDR3 DNA reads as TGTGCCAGCAGGCCACTTCCTTTTAGCTCCTACGAGCAGTACTTC. Amino acids: CASRPLPFSSYEQYF.

This clone occurred a few times. CDR3 in DNA: TGTGCCAGCAGCGAAGGGGGACTAGCGGGAAACAATGAGCAGTTCTTC. Its translation: CASSEGGLAGNNEQFF. The V call is TRBV5-4, the J call TRBJ2-1; 13 bases fit TRBD2. Germline trimming cut 4 bases from V and 5 bases from J; bases unmatched to any gene: 6. Per the germline V gene, CDR1 is SGHNT and CDR2 is YYREEE (reference sequence). This CDR3 contains 16 residues.

The V call is TRBV11-2, the J call TRBJ1-2, with a possible D match to TRBD1 (6 bases). The germline V gene encodes CDR1 SGHAT and CDR2 FQNNGV. This CDR3 is 16 amino acids long. V lost 2 bases and J 6 bases, leaving 19 bases between the germline ends. Written as DNA, the CDR3 is TGTGCCAGCAGCTTAATCTCCAACAGGGATTTCGATGGCTACACCTTC. Translating gives CASSLISNRDFDGYTF.

This chain connects TRBV7-2 to TRBJ1-2; 8 bases map to TRBD1. Germline-derived CDR1 and CDR2 are SGHTA and FQGNSA. Germline trimming cut 9 bases from V and 8 bases from J; bases unmatched to any gene: 11. The length of the CDR3 is 13 residues. CDR3 residues: CASRPDRGKGYTF. The CDR3 DNA is TGTGCCAGTCGACCCGACAGGGGAAAGGGCTACACCTTC.

The CDR3 DNA reads TGTGCCAGCAGCTCTCCTGACTTCGCCTACGAGCAGTACTTC. It codes for CASSSPDFAYEQYF. V is TRBV6-5 and J is TRBJ2-7; D ambiguous. Germline V gives CDR1 MNHEY, CDR2 SVGAGI. Trimming removed 6 bases from V and 2 bases from J, with 14 bases in between. The CDR3 consists of 14 residues.

Remarks on this clone: This CDR3 is also generated by other DNA sequences in the sample. This chain links TRBV11-3 with TRBJ2-3; no clear D. V lost 1 base and J lost 4, with 9 bases in between. Germline V gene sequence: CDR1 SGHNT, CDR2 YENEEA. The CDR3 totals 14 residues. This CDR3 is CASSLVASSDTQYF. The CDR3 DNA reads TGTGCCAGCAGCTTAGTGGCCTCCTCAGATACGCAGTATTTT.

This clone was recorded a few times. CDR3 bases: TGTGCCAGCAGTTACACTTGGCAGGGGCCAAAAGAGACCCAGTACTTC. Amino acid sequence: CASSYTWQGPKETQYF. The chain carries TRBV28 and TRBJ2-5; TRBD1 might be the D (6 bases). The CDR3 has 16 amino acids. CDR1 is MDHEN and CDR2 is SYDVKM in the germline V gene. V gave up 4 bases and J gave up 3 bases, with 18 bases separating them.

The chain carries TRBV5-5 and TRBJ2-1; maybe TRBD2 (6 bases). Trimming cost V 4 bases and J 0 bases, with 8 bases left between them. The V gene's germline CDR1 is SGHKS and CDR2 YYEKEE (reference sequence). The CDR3 consists of 14 residues. Written as DNA, the CDR3 is TGTGCCAGCAGCGCGGGGTTCTCCTACAATGAGCAGTTCTTC. Its translation: CASSAGFSYNEQFF. Full variable domain (remainder filled in from reference TRBV5-5 and TRBJ2-1): DAGVTQSPTHLIKTRGQQVTLRCSPISGHKSVSWYQQVLGQGPQFIFQYYEKEERGRGNFPDRFSARQFPNYSSELNVNALLLGDSALYLCASSAGFSYNEQFFGPGTRLTVL.

The chain uses TRBV6-6 and TRBJ1-5; D gene uncertain. V was trimmed by 4 bases and J by 2 bases, leaving 6 bases between them. The germline V gene encodes CDR1 MNHNY and CDR2 SVGAGI (reference sequence). The CDR3 is made up of 13 amino acids. Here the CDR3 DNA reads TGTGCCAGCAGTTCGCGGGGCAATCAGCCCCAGCATTTT. Translation gives CASSSRGNQPQHF.

This chain links TRBV19 with TRBJ1-3; TRBD1 aligns across 7 bases. The CDR3 is 16 amino acids. V trimming: 7 bases; J trimming: 2 bases; junction bases outside the gene matches: 11. CDR1 LNHDA and CDR2 SQIVND come from the germline V gene (reference sequence). CDR3 sequence reads: CASTPSGQPTGNTIYF. The CDR3 coding sequence is TGTGCCAGTACACCGTCGGGACAGCCAACTGGAAACACCATATATTTT. The whole variable domain, filled in from reference TRBV19 and TRBJ1-3, reads DGGITQSPKYLFRKEGQNVTLSCEQNLNHDAMYWYRQDPGQGLRLIYYSQIVNDFQKGDIAEGYSVSREKKESFPLTVTSAQKNPTAFYLCASTPSGQPTGNTIYFGEGSWLTVV.

The chain carries TRBV7-2 and TRBJ1-1, with 9 bases lining up with TRBD1. V was clipped by 5 bases and J by 4 bases; unmatched bases: 5. CDR3 length equals 14 residues. Germline V gene sequence: CDR1 SGHTA, CDR2 FQGNSA. This CDR3 reads CASSRDRESTEAFF. The CDR3 coding sequence is TGTGCCAGCAGCAGGGACAGGGAGAGCACTGAAGCTTTCTTT.

The chain has TRBV28 and TRBJ2-7; 11 bases are a match to TRBD1. The CDR3 is 13 residues long. V was pared by 8 bases and J by 3 bases, with 3 bases of the junction left unmatched. Germline CDR1 MDHEN, CDR2 SYDVKM. The CDR3 sequence is CASSGTGGYEQYF. The CDR3 nucleotides read TGTGCCAGCTCCGGGACAGGGGGCTACGAGCAGTACTTC.

V is TRBV6-8 and J is TRBJ1-1; D is uncertain. Trimming shortened V by 0 bases and J by 8 bases, and 28 bases separated the two germline ends. The germline V gene has CDR1 MNHGY and CDR2 SAAAGT. This CDR3 has 19 residues. The CDR3: CASSYSISRLQETIDEAFF. The CDR3 DNA sequence: TGTGCCAGCAGTTACTCGATTTCTAGACTCCAAGAAACTATCGACGAAGCTTTCTTT.